The entry below gives a single TCR beta chain sequence along with its context. Antigen unknown. This sample is drawn from a study of post-analysis software for immune sequencing data. General study results and limits: The study found TRBV5-6, TRBV5-1 and TRBV20-1 among roughly 5 TRBV segments more frequent in patients than controls.

The CDR3 totals 14 residues. The V gene's germline CDR1 is LGHNT and CDR2 FRNRAP. The trim removed 1 base at V and 4 bases at J, leaving 3 bases unmatched. Unique molecular identifiers were carried by the TCR beta cDNA libraries. Each CDR3 protein gets one entry after TCRdb re-called the PCR reads with MiXCR. The sample holds hundreds of thousands of distinct CDR3 sequences; around 50% are singletons and the top ten take 4.6%. Sequenced sample: blood. This chain links TRBV12-5 with TRBJ1-2; 7 bases are a match to TRBD1. The clonotype was recovered from a girl aged 5-17 years with multiple sclerosis. CDR3 region: CASGLGQGGYGYTF. CDR3 nucleotides: TGTGCTAGTGGTTTGGGACAGGGAGGCTATGGCTACACCTTC. Filled out from reference TRBV12-5 and TRBJ1-2, the complete variable domain reads DARVTQTPRHKVTEMGQEVTMRCQPILGHNTVFWYRQTMMQGLELLAYFRNRAPLDDSGMPKDRFSAEMPDATLATLKIQPSEPRDSAVYFCASGLGQGGYGYTFGSGTRLTVV.